This paragraph reports one T cell receptor (beta chain). This specimen belongs to a study of CD8 T cells in ankylosing spondylitis. Trimming cost V 0 bases and J 0 bases, with 15 bases left between them. The CDR3 loop spans 17 amino acids. In germline, CDR1 is MNHEY, CDR2 SMNVEV (reference sequence). Making the TCR beta libraries involved quantitative 5'-RACE with molecular barcodes. TCRdb used MiXCR to reprocess the 5' RACE reads, holding one entry per CDR3 protein. The sample gives around 330,000 distinct CDR3 sequences, 11% of which show up once; more than 7% is in the top ten. The chain couples TRBV27 to TRBJ2-7; D uncertain. The sequence came from a female donor with ankylosing spondylitis or in good health (not recorded which). Sequenced sample: blood, either unsorted or a sorted T cell fraction (not recorded which). CDR3 coding DNA: TGTGCCAGCAGTTTATCCACCCGGAGTAGGGTCTCCTACGAGCAGTACTTC. Its protein product is CASSLSTRSRVSYEQYF.